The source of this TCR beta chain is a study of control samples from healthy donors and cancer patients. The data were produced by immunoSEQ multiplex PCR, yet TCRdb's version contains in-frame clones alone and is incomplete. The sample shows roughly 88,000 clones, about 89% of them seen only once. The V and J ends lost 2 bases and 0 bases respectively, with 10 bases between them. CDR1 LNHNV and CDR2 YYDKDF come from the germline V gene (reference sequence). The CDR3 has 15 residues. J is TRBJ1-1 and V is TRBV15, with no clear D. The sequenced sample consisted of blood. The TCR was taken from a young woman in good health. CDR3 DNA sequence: TGTGCCACCAGCAGACTCATAGGCGTGAACACTGAAGCTTTCTTT. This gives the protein CATSRLIGVNTEAFF.